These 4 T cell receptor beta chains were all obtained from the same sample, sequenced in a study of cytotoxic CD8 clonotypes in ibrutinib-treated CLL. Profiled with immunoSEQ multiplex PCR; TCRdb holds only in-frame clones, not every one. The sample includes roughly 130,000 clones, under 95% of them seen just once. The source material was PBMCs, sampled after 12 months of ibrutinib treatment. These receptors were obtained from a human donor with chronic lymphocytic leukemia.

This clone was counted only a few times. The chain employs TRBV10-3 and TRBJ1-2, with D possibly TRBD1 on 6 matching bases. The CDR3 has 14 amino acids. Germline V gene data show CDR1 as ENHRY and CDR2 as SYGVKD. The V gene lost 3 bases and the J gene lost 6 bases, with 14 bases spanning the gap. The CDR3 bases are TGTGCCATCAGTGATGGACAGCGACCAAATGGCTACACCTTC. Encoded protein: CAISDGQRPNGYTF.

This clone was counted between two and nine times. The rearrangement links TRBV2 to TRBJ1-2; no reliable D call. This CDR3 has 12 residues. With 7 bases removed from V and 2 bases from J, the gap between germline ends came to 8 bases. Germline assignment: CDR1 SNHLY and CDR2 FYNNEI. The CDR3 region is CASMVKNYGYTF. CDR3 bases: TGTGCCAGCATGGTTAAGAACTATGGCTACACCTTC.

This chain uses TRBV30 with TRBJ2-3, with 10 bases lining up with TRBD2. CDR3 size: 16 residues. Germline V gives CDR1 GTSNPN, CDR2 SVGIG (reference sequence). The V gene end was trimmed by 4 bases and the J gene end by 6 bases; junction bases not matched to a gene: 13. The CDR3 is CAWTVGLADRDDTQYF. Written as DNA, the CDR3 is TGTGCCTGGACCGTTGGACTAGCGGACCGAGATGATACGCAGTATTTT.

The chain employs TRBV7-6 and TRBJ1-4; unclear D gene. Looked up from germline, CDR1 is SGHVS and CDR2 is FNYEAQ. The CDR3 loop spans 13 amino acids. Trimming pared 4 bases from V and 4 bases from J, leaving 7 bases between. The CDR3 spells CASSSEDNEKLFF. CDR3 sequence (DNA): TGTGCCAGCAGCTCGGAAGATAATGAAAAACTGTTTTTT.